This TCR beta chain stems from a study of cytomegalovirus exposure and HLA in healthy donors. The PCR made use of 60 Vbeta and 13 Jbeta primers. The table came from immunoSEQ multiplex PCR; TCRdb's copy has only in-frame clones and leaves some out. The sample yields about 110,000 clones, 60% to 85% seen once. Points on this clone: Antigen: not known.

With 10 bases clipped from V and 4 bases from J, the junction kept 6 bases outside the gene matches. From germline, CDR1 is MDHEN and CDR2 SYDVKM. This CDR3 is built from 13 residues. Study outcomes and limitations: As a later analysis showed, several of the most significant clusters appeared to be linked to common viral pathogens.

Sequencing input: PBMCs. V usage is TRBV28 and J usage is TRBJ2-7; 11 bases line up with TRBD2. This clonotype was sampled from a woman in her thirties or forties in good health and CMV-seropositive. CDR3: CATTSGSRYEQYF. In DNA, the CDR3 is TGTGCCACCACTAGCGGGAGTAGGTACGAGCAGTACTTC.